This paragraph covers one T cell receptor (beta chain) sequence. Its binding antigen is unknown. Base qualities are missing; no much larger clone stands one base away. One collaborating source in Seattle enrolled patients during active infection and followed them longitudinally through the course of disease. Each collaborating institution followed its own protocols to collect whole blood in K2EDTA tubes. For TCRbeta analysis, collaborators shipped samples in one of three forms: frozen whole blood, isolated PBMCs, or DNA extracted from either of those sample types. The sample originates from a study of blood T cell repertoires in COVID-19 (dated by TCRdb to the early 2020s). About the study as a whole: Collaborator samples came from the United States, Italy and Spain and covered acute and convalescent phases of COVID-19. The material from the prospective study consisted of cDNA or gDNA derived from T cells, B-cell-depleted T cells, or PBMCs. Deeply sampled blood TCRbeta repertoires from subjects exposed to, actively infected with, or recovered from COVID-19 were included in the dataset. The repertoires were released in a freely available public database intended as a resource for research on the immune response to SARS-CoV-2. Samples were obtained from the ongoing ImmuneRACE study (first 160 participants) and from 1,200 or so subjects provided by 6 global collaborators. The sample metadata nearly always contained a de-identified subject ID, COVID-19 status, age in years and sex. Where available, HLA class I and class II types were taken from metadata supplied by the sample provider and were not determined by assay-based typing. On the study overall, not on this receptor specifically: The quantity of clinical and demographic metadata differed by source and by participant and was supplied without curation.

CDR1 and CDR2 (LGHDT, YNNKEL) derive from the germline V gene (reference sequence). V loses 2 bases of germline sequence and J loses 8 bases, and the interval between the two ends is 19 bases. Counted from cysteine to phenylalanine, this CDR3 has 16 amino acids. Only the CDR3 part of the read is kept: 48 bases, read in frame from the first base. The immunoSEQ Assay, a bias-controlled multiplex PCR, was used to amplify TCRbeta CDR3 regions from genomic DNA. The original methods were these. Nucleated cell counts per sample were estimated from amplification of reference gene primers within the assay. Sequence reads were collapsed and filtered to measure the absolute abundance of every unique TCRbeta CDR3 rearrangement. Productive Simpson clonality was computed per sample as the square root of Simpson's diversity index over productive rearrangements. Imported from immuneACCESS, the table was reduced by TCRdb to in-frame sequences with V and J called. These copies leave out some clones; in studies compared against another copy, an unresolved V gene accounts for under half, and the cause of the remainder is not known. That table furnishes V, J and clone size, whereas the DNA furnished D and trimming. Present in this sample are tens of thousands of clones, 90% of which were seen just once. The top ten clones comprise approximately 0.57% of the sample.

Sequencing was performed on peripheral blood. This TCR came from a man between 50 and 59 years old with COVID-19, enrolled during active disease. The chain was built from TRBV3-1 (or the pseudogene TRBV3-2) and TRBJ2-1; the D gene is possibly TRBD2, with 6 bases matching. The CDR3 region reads CASSQYLEGGGDEQFF. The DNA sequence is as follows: TGTGCCAGCAGCCAATATCTGGAGGGAGGCGGGGATGAGCAGTTCTTC.